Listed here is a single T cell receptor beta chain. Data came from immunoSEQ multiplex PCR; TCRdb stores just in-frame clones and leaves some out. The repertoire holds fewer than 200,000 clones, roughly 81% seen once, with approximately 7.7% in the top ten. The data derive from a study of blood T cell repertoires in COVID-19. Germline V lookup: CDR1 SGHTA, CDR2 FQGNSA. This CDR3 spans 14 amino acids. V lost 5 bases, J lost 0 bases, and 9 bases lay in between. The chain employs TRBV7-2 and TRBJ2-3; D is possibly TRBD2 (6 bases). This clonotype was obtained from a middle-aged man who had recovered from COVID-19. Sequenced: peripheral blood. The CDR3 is CASSLGTSTDTQYF. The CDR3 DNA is TGTGCCAGCAGCCTAGGGACTAGCACAGATACGCAGTATTTT.